This entry lists 24 T cell receptor beta chains sequenced from one sample in a study of control samples from healthy donors and cancer patients. The data were produced by immunoSEQ multiplex PCR, yet TCRdb's version contains in-frame clones alone and is incomplete. The table shows just under 75,000 clones, with 87% occurring only once. Sequenced material: blood. These receptors came from a woman aged 45-60 years in good health.

The chain carries TRBV7-6 and TRBJ2-3; D ambiguous. V was pared by 3 bases and J by 12 bases, with 4 bases between. Germline CDR1 and CDR2: SGHVS and FNYEAQ. The CDR3 is made up of 9 amino acids. In nucleotides, the CDR3 is TGTGCCAGCAGCTTCGGCCAGTATTTT. Translation gives CASSFGQYF.

The CDR3 reads CAWKVATSYREQFF. The CDR3 DNA follows: TGTGCCTGGAAAGTGGCGACTAGCTACCGTGAGCAGTTCTTC. The chain recombines TRBV30 with TRBJ2-1, with TRBD2 matching over 7 bases. Germline assignment: CDR1 GTSNPN and CDR2 SVGIG (reference sequence). With V trimmed by 4 bases and J by 9 bases, 12 bases remained unmatched. CDR3 length equals 14 residues.

This clone occurred a few times. The chain employs TRBV3-1 (or the pseudogene TRBV3-2) and TRBJ1-3; D is ambiguous. Germline lookup yields CDR1 LGHDT and CDR2 YNNKEL (reference sequence). The CDR3 length is 15 residues. V gave up 5 bases and J gave up 2 bases, with 13 bases separating them. CDR3 sequence reads: CASSVRNSAGNTIYF. The CDR3 nucleotides read TGTGCCAGCAGCGTCAGGAATTCGGCTGGAAACACCATATATTTT.

This clone was seen only once. The gene calls are TRBV9 and TRBJ2-3, with TRBD2 identical over 8 bases. CDR3 length: 20 residues. The germline gives CDR1 SGDLS, CDR2 YYNGEE. With V trimmed by 0 bases and J by 0 bases, 15 bases remained unmatched. The CDR3 nucleotides are TGTGCCAGCAGCGTAGACCTAGCGGGTCGGAGTGGGGCTAGCACAGATACGCAGTATTTT. Its protein product is CASSVDLAGRSGASTDTQYF. Full variable domain (remainder filled in from reference TRBV9 and TRBJ2-3): DSGVTQTPKHLITATGQRVTLRCSPRSGDLSVYWYQQSLDQGLQFLIQYYNGEERAKGNILERFSAQQFPDLHSELNLSSLELGDSALYFCASSVDLAGRSGASTDTQYFGPGTRLTVL.

Only one count was recorded for this clone. This chain joins TRBV6-5 and TRBJ1-3; D is unclear. Germline-derived CDR1 and CDR2 are MNHEY and SVGAGI. The CDR3 runs 15 residues. The V end was cut by 2 bases, the J end by 0 bases, with 8 bases between. CDR3 loop: CASSYAPDSGNTIYF. The DNA of the CDR3 is TGTGCCAGCAGTTACGCCCCGGACTCTGGAAACACCATATATTTT.

As DNA, the CDR3 is TGTGCCAGCAGTTACTCCACGAATATGAACACTGAAGCTTTCTTT. This sequence encodes CASSYSTNMNTEAFF. The chain has TRBV6-5 and TRBJ1-1; D is unresolved. Germline V gene data show CDR1 as MNHEY and CDR2 as SVGAGI. The CDR3 runs 15 residues. Trimming removed 0 bases at V and 0 bases at J, with 8 bases between.

The chain is built from TRBV11-3 and TRBJ2-7; 10 nucleotides line up with TRBD1. The length of the CDR3 is 16 residues. Germline-derived CDR1 and CDR2 are SGHNT and YENEEA. The trim removed 3 bases at V and 4 bases at J, leaving 9 bases unmatched. The CDR3 DNA reads as TGTGCCAGCAGCTTGCCTGGGACAGGGGACCTTTACGAGCAGTACTTC. Its translation is CASSLPGTGDLYEQYF.

The chain links TRBV6-2 or TRBV6-3 to TRBJ2-7; TRBD1 matches 7 bases. Trimming at V came to 2 bases and at J to 5 bases, leaving 6 bases not matched to a gene. This CDR3 region has 14 residues. Germline CDR1 is MNHEY and CDR2 is SVGEGT. CDR3 residues: CASSYNRGYNEQYF. The CDR3 nucleotides read TGTGCCAGCAGTTACAACAGGGGTTACAACGAGCAGTACTTC.

The table lists this clone with a count of one. This chain joins TRBV5-4 and TRBJ2-1, with D tentatively TRBD2 (6 bases). This CDR3 is 13 amino acids long. Looked up from germline, CDR1 is SGHNT and CDR2 is YYREEE (reference sequence). The V end was cut by 2 bases, the J end by 5 bases, with 8 bases between. The CDR3 here is CASSLERDNEQFF. CDR3 bases: TGTGCCAGCAGCTTAGAGCGGGACAATGAGCAGTTCTTC.

The gene calls are TRBV3-1 (or the pseudogene TRBV3-2) and TRBJ2-1; D is uncertain. Per the germline V gene, CDR1 is LGHDT and CDR2 is YNNKEL (reference sequence). V lost 4 bases and J lost 8, with 12 bases in between. This CDR3 spans 13 amino acids. For the CDR3, the DNA is TGTGCCAGCAGCCTGGCAGGTATCCATGAGCAGTTCTTC. Protein sequence: CASSLAGIHEQFF.

The J gene is TRBJ1-5, the V gene TRBV6-5, with D unresolved. The CDR3 extends over 12 amino acids. Trimming took 7 bases from V and 0 from J, leaving 4 bases between them. Germline assignment: CDR1 MNHEY and CDR2 SVGAGI. CDR3 sequence reads: CASTGSNQPQHF. The CDR3 DNA reads as TGTGCCAGCACGGGTAGCAATCAGCCCCAGCATTTT.

This sequence joins TRBV4-1 and TRBJ2-7, with a weak D call TRBD1 (6 bases). Germline V gene sequence: CDR1 MGHRA, CDR2 YSYEKL. The CDR3 totals 14 residues. The germline V and J ends were trimmed by 2 bases and 3 bases, with 11 bases remaining between them. The CDR3 loop reads CASSQPGQLYEQYF. Here the CDR3 DNA reads TGCGCCAGCAGCCAACCTGGACAGCTCTACGAGCAGTACTTC.

This rearrangement joins TRBV9 to TRBJ2-6; D may correspond to TRBD1 or TRBD2 (5 bases each). The CDR3 spans 17 residues. Germline V CDR1 and CDR2: SGDLS, YYNGEE. The V and J ends lost 0 bases and 2 bases respectively, with 12 bases between them. CDR3 region: CASSVGGETTGANVLTF. Written as DNA, the CDR3 is TGTGCCAGCAGCGTAGGAGGGGAAACGACTGGGGCCAACGTCCTGACTTTC.

The genes are TRBV6-1 and TRBJ1-2; perhaps TRBD1 as D (6 bases). Germline V gives CDR1 MNHNS, CDR2 SASEGT. The germline V and J ends were trimmed by 2 bases and 6 bases, with 13 bases remaining between them. The CDR3 extends over 14 amino acids. The CDR3 region is CASSEIGGAHGYTF. Written as DNA, the CDR3 is TGTGCCAGCAGTGAAATTGGGGGGGCGCATGGCTACACCTTC.

The genes are TRBV12-5 and TRBJ2-3, with D maybe TRBD1 (5 bases). Germline loops: CDR1 LGHNT, CDR2 FRNRAP. Trimming removed 5 bases at V and 3 bases at J, with 9 bases between. The CDR3 has 13 residues. CDR3: CASGPKGTDTQYF. Written as DNA, the CDR3 is TGTGCTAGTGGTCCCAAGGGGACAGATACGCAGTATTTT.

V usage is TRBV19 and J usage is TRBJ2-6, with a weak D call TRBD1 (5 bases). Germline CDR1 and CDR2: LNHDA and SQIVND (reference sequence). The V and J ends lost 3 bases and 2 bases respectively, with 8 bases between them. CDR3 length: 15 amino acids. CDR3 amino acids: CASSIQGTGANVLTF. DNA for the CDR3: TGTGCCAGTAGTATTCAGGGTACTGGGGCCAACGTCCTGACTTTC.

V and J are TRBV27 and TRBJ2-1; tentative D call: TRBD2 (6 bases). V was shortened by 8 bases and J by 3 bases, with 14 bases between the two germline ends. In germline, CDR1 is MNHEY, CDR2 SMNVEV (reference sequence). The CDR3 sequence is 14 residues long. The CDR3 bases are TGTGCCAGCCGGTCAGGACTAAGCTACAATGAGCAGTTCTTC. It encodes CASRSGLSYNEQFF.

This chain links TRBV4-2 with TRBJ1-3, with no clear D. The germline V gene has CDR1 LGHNA and CDR2 YNFKEQ. V was pared by 0 bases and J by 7 bases, with 7 bases between. The CDR3 runs to 13 residues. CDR3 protein: CASSQENWNTIYF. In DNA, the CDR3 is TGTGCCAGCAGCCAAGAAAACTGGAACACCATATATTTT.

The chain carries TRBV19 and TRBJ1-1; 11 nucleotides line up with TRBD1. The CDR3 consists of 14 residues. The J segment lost 5 bases and the V segment lost 4 bases, leaving 3 bases of the junction unmatched. Germline V gives CDR1 LNHDA, CDR2 SQIVND (reference sequence). CDR3 loop: CASSRTGGGTEAFF. CDR3 DNA sequence: TGTGCCAGTAGTAGGACAGGGGGCGGGACTGAAGCTTTCTTT.

This chain links TRBV13 with TRBJ2-3, with D possibly being TRBD2 (6 bases). The V gene lost 1 base and the J gene lost 8 bases, with 7 bases spanning the gap. CDR1 and CDR2 (germline): PRHDT, FYEKMQ (reference sequence). The CDR3 is 12 residues long. The CDR3 sequence is CASSLARGTQYF. DNA for the CDR3: TGTGCCAGCAGCTTAGCGCGGGGTACGCAGTATTTT.

V gene TRBV7-2 combines with J gene TRBJ1-3, with D unclear. The CDR3 contains 17 residues. V was cut by 1 base and J by 2 bases, with 15 bases left in between. Germline V gene sequence: CDR1 SGHTA, CDR2 FQGNSA. This chain's CDR3 is CASSLVIGSVTGNTIYF. Here the CDR3 DNA reads TGTGCCAGCAGCTTAGTAATTGGGAGTGTCACTGGAAACACCATATATTTT.

The V call is TRBV7-9, the J call TRBJ2-3; 8 bases line up with TRBD1. This CDR3 spans 16 amino acids. CDR1 is SEHNR, CDR2 FQNEAQ, per germline (reference sequence). Trimming took 5 bases from V and 0 from J; bases not matched to a gene: 7. The CDR3 DNA reads TGTGCCAGCAGCCCGCGGACAGGGCGAAGCACAGATACGCAGTATTTT. Translated, it gives CASSPRTGRSTDTQYF. Looking up the rest from reference TRBV7-9 and TRBJ2-3 gives the full variable domain: DTGVSQNPRHKITKRGQNVTFRCDPISEHNRLYWYRQTLGQGPEFLTYFQNEAQLEKSRLLSDRFSAERPKGSFSTLEIQRTEQGDSAMYLCASSPRTGRSTDTQYFGPGTRLTVL.

This rearrangement joins TRBV5-1 to TRBJ1-2, with 7 bases aligning to TRBD1. Trimming cost V 0 bases and J 4 bases; bases outside gene matches: 3. The germline gives CDR1 SGHRS, CDR2 YFSETQ. There are 14 residues in the CDR3. The CDR3 DNA reads as TGCGCCAGCAGCTTGGACGGGACAGTCTATGGCTACACCTTC. Its translation is CASSLDGTVYGYTF.

The V call is TRBV19, the J call TRBJ1-6; possible D gene TRBD1, 5 bases. CDR1 is LNHDA, CDR2 SQIVND, per germline (reference sequence). Trimming took off 5 bases at V and 8 bases at J, with 10 bases between the two ends. This CDR3 is built from 13 residues. The CDR3 region has the DNA TGTGCCAGTAGTGGGGACGGAGATTCACCCCTCCACTTT. Translated, it gives CASSGDGDSPLHF.